This T cell receptor (beta chain) emerged from a study of radiation and T cells in renal cell carcinoma. Only in-frame clones appear in the TCRdb table, and some are missing; sequencing was by immunoSEQ multiplex PCR. Seen here are 140,000 to 150,000 clones, around 89% observed once, and the top ten hold around 4.4%. The time point denotes: baseline pretreatment blood. Treatment reported: 15 Gy SBRT to primary tumor, nephrectomy 4 weeks later. The patient's renal cell carcinoma had clear cell pathology. With 3 bases removed from V and 3 bases from J, the gap between germline ends came to 15 bases. Germline CDR1 and CDR2: SGHDT and YYEEEE. This CDR3 contains 16 residues.

The clonotype originates from a woman aged 70-85 years with renal cell carcinoma. The V call is TRBV5-6, the J call TRBJ1-4, with D possibly TRBD1 on 6 matching bases. The source material was blood, sampled from a patient whose treatment included radiotherapy and nephrectomy. CDR3 DNA sequence: TGTGCCAGCAGCTGGACCCCGAGGGGGTCTAATGAAAAACTGTTTTTT. Residues: CASSWTPRGSNEKLFF. The full variable domain, with the rest looked up from reference TRBV5-6 and TRBJ1-4, is DAGVTQSPTHLIKTRGQQVTLRCSPKSGHDTVSWYQQALGQGPQFIFQYYEEEERQRGNFPDRFSGHQFPNYSSELNVNALLLGDSALYLCASSWTPRGSNEKLFFGSGTQLSVL.